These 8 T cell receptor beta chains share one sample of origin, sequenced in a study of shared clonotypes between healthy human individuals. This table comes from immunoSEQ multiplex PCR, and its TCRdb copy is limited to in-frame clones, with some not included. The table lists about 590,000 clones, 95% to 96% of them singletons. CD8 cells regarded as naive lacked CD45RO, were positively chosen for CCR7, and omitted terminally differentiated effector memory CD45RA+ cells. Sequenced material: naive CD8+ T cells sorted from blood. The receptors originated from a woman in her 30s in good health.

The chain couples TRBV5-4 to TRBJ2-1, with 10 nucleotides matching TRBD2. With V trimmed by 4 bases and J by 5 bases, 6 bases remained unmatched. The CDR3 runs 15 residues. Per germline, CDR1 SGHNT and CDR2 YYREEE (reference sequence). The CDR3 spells CASSALAGINNEQFF. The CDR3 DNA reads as TGTGCCAGCAGCGCACTAGCGGGGATAAACAATGAGCAGTTCTTC.

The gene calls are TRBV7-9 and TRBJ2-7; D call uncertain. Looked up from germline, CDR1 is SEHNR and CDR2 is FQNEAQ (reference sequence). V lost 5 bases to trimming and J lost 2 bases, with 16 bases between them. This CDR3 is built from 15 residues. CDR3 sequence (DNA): TGTGCCAGCAGCCGCCCCACCGCGGATACCTACGAGCAGTACTTC. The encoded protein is CASSRPTADTYEQYF.

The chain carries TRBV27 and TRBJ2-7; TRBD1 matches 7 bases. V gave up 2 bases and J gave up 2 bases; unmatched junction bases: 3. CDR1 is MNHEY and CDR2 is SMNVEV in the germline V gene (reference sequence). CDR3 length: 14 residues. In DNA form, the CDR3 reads TGTGCCAGCAGTTTACAGGGGGTTCCCTACGAGCAGTACTTC. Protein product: CASSLQGVPYEQYF.

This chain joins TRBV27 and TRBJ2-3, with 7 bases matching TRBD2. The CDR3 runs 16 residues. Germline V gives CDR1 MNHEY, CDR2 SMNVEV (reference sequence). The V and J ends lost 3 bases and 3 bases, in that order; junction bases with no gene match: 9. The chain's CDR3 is CASSLGGGVGTDTQYF. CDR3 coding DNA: TGTGCCAGCAGTTTGGGGGGGGGAGTAGGAACAGATACGCAGTATTTT.

Written as DNA, the CDR3 is TGCAGCCAAGGATTAGCGGGATCTCGAGACCAGTACTTC. Translation: CSQGLAGSRDQYF. This rearrangement joins TRBV29-1 to TRBJ2-5; 8 bases fit TRBD2. Germline-derived CDR1 and CDR2 are SQVTM and ANQGSEA. The CDR3 is 13 residues long. V was clipped by 8 bases and J by 10 bases; unmatched bases: 15.

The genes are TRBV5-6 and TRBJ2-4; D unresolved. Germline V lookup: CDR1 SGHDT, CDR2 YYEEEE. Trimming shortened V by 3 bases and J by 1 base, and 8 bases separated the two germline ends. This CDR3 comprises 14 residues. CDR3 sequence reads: CASSSEEAKNIQYF. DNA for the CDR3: TGTGCCAGCAGCTCCGAGGAGGCCAAAAACATTCAGTACTTC.

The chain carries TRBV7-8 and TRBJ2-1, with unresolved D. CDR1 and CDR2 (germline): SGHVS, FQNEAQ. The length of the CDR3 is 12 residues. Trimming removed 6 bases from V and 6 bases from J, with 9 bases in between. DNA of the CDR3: TGTGCCAGCAGACGCTTACTCAATGAGCAGTTCTTC. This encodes CASRRLLNEQFF.

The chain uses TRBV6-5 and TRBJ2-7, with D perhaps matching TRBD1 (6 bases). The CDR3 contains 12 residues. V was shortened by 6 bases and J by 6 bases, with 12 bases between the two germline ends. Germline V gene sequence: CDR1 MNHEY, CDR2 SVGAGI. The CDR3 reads CASSRGAGEQYF. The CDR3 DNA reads TGTGCCAGCAGCAGGGGAGCCGGCGAGCAGTACTTC.